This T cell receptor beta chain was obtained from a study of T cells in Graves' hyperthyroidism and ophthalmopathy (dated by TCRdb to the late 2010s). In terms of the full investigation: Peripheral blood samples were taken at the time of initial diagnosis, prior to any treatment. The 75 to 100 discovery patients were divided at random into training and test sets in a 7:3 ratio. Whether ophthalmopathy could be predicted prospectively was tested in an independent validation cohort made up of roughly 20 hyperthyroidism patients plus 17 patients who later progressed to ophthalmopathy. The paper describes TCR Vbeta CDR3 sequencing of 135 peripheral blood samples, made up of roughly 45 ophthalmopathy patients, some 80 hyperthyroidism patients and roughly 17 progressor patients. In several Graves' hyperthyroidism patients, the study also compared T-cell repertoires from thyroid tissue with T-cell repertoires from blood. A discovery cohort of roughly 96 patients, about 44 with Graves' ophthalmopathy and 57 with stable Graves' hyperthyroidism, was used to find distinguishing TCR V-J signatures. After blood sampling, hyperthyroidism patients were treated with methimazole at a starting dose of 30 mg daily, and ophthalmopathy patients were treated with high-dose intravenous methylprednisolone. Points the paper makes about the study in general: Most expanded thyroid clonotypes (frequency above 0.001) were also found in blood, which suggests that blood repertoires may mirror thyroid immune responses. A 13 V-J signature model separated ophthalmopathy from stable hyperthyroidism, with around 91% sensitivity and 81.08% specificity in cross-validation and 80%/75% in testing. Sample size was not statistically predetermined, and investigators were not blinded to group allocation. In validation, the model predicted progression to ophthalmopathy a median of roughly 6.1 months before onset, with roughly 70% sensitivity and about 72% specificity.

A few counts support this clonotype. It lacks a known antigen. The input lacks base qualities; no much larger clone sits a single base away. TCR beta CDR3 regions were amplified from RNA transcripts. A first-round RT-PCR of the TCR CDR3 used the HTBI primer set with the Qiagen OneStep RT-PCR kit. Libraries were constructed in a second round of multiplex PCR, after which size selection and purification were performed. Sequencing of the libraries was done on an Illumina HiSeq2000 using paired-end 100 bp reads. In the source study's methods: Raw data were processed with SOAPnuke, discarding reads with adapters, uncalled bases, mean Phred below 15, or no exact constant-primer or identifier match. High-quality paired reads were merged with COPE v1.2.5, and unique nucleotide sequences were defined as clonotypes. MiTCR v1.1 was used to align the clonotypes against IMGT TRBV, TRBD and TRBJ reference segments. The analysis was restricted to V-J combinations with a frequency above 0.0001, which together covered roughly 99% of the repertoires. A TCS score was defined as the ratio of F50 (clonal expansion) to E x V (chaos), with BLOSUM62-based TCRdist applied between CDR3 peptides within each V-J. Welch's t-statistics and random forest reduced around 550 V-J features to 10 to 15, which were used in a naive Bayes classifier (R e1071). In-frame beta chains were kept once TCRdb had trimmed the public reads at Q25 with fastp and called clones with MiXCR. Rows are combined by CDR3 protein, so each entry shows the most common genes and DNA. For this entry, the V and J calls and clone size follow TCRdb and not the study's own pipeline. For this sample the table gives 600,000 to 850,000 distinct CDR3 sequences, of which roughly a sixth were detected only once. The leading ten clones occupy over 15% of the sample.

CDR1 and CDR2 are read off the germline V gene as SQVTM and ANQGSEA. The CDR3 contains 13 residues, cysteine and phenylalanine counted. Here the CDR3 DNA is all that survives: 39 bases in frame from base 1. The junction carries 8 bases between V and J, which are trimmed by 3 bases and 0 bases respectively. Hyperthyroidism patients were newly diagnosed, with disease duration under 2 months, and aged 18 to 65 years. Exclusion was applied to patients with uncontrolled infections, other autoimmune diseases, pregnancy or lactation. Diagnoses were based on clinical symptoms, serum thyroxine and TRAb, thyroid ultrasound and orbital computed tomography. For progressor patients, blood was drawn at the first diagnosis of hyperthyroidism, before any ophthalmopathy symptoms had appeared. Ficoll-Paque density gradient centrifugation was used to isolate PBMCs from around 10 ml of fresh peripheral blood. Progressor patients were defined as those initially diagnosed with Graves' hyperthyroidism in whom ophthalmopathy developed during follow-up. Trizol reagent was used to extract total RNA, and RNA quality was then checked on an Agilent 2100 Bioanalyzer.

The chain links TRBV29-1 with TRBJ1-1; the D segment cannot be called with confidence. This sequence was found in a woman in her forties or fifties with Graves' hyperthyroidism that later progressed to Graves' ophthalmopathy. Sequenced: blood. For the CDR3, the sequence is CSVDGTLNTEAFF. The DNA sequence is TGCAGCGTTGATGGCACCCTGAACACTGAAGCTTTCTTT.